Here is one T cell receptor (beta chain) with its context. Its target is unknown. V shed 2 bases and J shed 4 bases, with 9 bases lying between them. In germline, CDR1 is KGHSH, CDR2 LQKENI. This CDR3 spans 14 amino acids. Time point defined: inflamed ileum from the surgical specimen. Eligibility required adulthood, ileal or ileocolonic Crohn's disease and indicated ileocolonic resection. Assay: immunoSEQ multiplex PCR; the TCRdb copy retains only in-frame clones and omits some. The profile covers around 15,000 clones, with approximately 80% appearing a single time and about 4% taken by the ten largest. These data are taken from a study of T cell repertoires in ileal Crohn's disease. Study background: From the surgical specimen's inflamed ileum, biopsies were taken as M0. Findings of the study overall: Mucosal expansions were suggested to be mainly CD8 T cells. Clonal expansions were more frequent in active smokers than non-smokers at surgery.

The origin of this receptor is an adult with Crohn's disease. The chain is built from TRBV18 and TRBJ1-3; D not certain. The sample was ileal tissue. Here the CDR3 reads CASSPATGGNTIYF. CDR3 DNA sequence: TGTGCCAGCTCACCAGCGACGGGAGGAAACACCATATATTTT.